The 32 T cell receptor beta chains below were found in one sample sequenced in a study of tissue T cells after allogeneic stem cell transplantation (dated by TCRdb to the early 2020s). To prepare the library, the immunoSEQ multiplex PCR assay was applied. TCRdb obtained this table from immuneACCESS and retained in-frame rearrangements with V and J assigned. These tables miss some clones; where compared with another copy, unresolved V genes account for less than half of the shortfall, and the remainder is unexplained. Counted in this sample were tens of thousands of clones; roughly 92% of them appeared once. The top ten clonotypes cover under 4% of the sample. This specimen's time point label, per the study, means: recipient (host-origin) PBMCs collected before allo-HCT. The sequences come from blood, collected before transplantation. The receptors originated from a woman aged 35-75 years who later had graft-versus-host disease after an allogeneic stem cell transplant.

This rearrangement joins TRBV5-6 to TRBJ2-1; 8 nucleotides align to TRBD2. The CDR3 is made up of 15 amino acids. The germline gives CDR1 SGHDT, CDR2 YYEEEE. V lost 1 base, J lost 4 bases, and 4 bases stayed unmatched. CDR3 sequence (DNA): TGTGCCAGCAGCTTGCGACTAGCGAGTTACAATGAGCAGTTCTTC. Translating gives CASSLRLASYNEQFF.

The rearrangement uses TRBV19 and TRBJ2-6; D is uncertain. There are 18 residues in the CDR3. V was shortened by 6 bases and J by 0 bases, with 18 bases between the two germline ends. Germline lookup yields CDR1 LNHDA and CDR2 SQIVND (reference sequence). The CDR3 coding sequence is TGTGCCAGTAGCCCAATGGTCTACAGCCGCTCTGGGGCCAACGTCCTGACTTTC. Its translation: CASSPMVYSRSGANVLTF.

V is TRBV5-4 and J is TRBJ2-3; possibly TRBD2 for D (5 bases). V was trimmed by 4 bases and J by 0 bases, leaving 12 bases between them. There are 15 residues in the CDR3. From germline, CDR1 is SGHNT and CDR2 YYREEE (reference sequence). The CDR3 region is CASSGGSASTDTQYF. Here the CDR3 DNA reads TGTGCCAGCAGCGGCGGGTCTGCTAGCACAGATACGCAGTATTTT.

This clone has just one count. The chain joins TRBV5-1 to TRBJ1-1; no firm D call. This CDR3 spans 13 amino acids. Per the germline V gene, CDR1 is SGHRS and CDR2 is YFSETQ. Trimming stripped 2 bases from V and 6 bases from J, with 11 bases between. The CDR3 DNA follows: TGCGCCAGCAGCTTTAGGCTAAACGCTGAAGCTTTCTTT. This sequence encodes CASSFRLNAEAFF. Full variable domain (rest looked up from reference TRBV5-1 and TRBJ1-1): KAGVTQTPRYLIKTRGQQVTLSCSPISGHRSVSWYQQTPGQGLQFLFEYFSETQRNKGNFPGRFSGRQFSNSRSEMNVSTLELGDSALYLCASSFRLNAEAFFGQGTRLTVV.

V gene TRBV4-3 combines with J gene TRBJ1-2; D perhaps matches TRBD1 (5 bases). The germline CDR1 and CDR2 sequences are LGHNA and YSLEER. Trimming shortened V by 0 bases and J by 0 bases, and 14 bases separated the two germline ends. The CDR3 runs 17 residues. DNA for the CDR3: TGCGCCAGCAGCCAAGATTGGGCGGGACTCCCTAACTATGGCTACACCTTC. Translated, it gives CASSQDWAGLPNYGYTF.

This chain uses TRBV7-2 with TRBJ2-7; no definite D call. CDR1 and CDR2 from the germline V gene are SGHTA and FQGNSA. The CDR3 sequence is 13 residues long. V was cut by 4 bases and J by 4 bases, with 11 bases left in between. CDR3 DNA: TGTGCCAGCAGCTCCGCGGACGGTTACGAGCAGTACTTC. This sequence encodes CASSSADGYEQYF.

The chain recombines TRBV5-1 with TRBJ2-3; TRBD2 might be the D (5 bases). The V end was cut by 0 bases, the J end by 0 bases, with 11 bases between. Germline-derived CDR1 and CDR2 are SGHRS and YFSETQ. This CDR3 region has 16 residues. CDR3 in DNA: TGCGCCAGCAGCTTGGGCTTGCGGGTTAGCACAGATACGCAGTATTTT. This gives the protein CASSLGLRVSTDTQYF. Together with reference TRBV5-1 and TRBJ2-3, the CDR3 gives the full variable domain: KAGVTQTPRYLIKTRGQQVTLSCSPISGHRSVSWYQQTPGQGLQFLFEYFSETQRNKGNFPGRFSGRQFSNSRSEMNVSTLELGDSALYLCASSLGLRVSTDTQYFGPGTRLTVL.

This chain links TRBV15 with TRBJ2-1, with D perhaps TRBD1 or TRBD2 (5 bases each). CDR1 and CDR2 (germline): LNHNV, YYDKDF (reference sequence). The CDR3 sequence is 14 residues long. With 5 bases removed from V and 9 bases from J, the gap between germline ends came to 17 bases. CDR3 nucleotides: TGTGCCACCAGCGTATGGGACGGTGGTTCTGAGCAGTTCTTC. It is translated as CATSVWDGGSEQFF.

V gene TRBV25-1 combines with J gene TRBJ2-1; possible D gene TRBD2, 6 bases. V was cut by 6 bases and J by 9 bases, with 18 bases left in between. The CDR3 sequence is 14 residues long. Germline V gene sequence: CDR1 MGHDK, CDR2 SYGVNS. The CDR3 DNA follows: TGTGCCAGCAGCCCACCGGGCCCCGGGGGTGAGCAGTTCTTC. As protein: CASSPPGPGGEQFF.

The rearrangement links TRBV7-2 to TRBJ1-5; 7 nucleotides line up with TRBD1. In germline, CDR1 is SGHTA, CDR2 FQGNSA. The length of the CDR3 is 15 residues. After removal of 2 bases from V and 3 bases from J, the junction contained 4 bases not matched to a gene. CDR3 loop: CASSLTGQYNQPQHF. The CDR3 DNA reads TGTGCCAGCAGCTTAACGGGACAGTACAATCAGCCCCAGCATTTT. Filled out from reference TRBV7-2 and TRBJ1-5, the complete variable domain reads GAGVSQSPSNKVTEKGKDVELRCDPISGHTALYWYRQSLGQGLEFLIYFQGNSAPDKSGLPSDRFSAERTGGSVSTLTIQRTQQEDSAVYLCASSLTGQYNQPQHFGDGTRLSIL.

V and J are TRBV12-3 or TRBV12-4 and TRBJ2-7; D unresolved. The CDR3 spans 11 residues. V lost 4 bases to trimming and J lost 2 bases, with 3 bases between them. DNA of the CDR3: TGTGCCAGCAGTTCCCCCTACGAGCAGTACTTC. This gives the protein CASSSPYEQYF.

This clone was counted a few times. The V and J genes are TRBV30 and TRBJ1-5; no reliable D call. The germline V gene has CDR1 GTSNPN and CDR2 SVGIG (reference sequence). V gave up 0 bases and J gave up 3 bases, with 12 bases separating them. The CDR3 runs 15 residues. The CDR3 nucleotides are TGTGCCTGGAGTGTACAGTCGGGATACAATCAGCCCCAGCATTTT. This gives the protein CAWSVQSGYNQPQHF.

The rearrangement joins TRBV19 to TRBJ2-7, with 7 nucleotides matching TRBD2. Germline assignment: CDR1 LNHDA and CDR2 SQIVND (reference sequence). V gave up 6 bases and J gave up 3 bases; unmatched junction bases: 11. The CDR3 is 15 amino acids. The CDR3, as DNA: TGTGCCAGTAGCCCCGGTCCGGCGGGAGACTACGAGCAGTACTTC. As protein: CASSPGPAGDYEQYF. Based on the CDR3 plus reference TRBV19 and TRBJ2-7, the full variable domain is DGGITQSPKYLFRKEGQNVTLSCEQNLNHDAMYWYRQDPGQGLRLIYYSQIVNDFQKGDIAEGYSVSREKKESFPLTVTSAQKNPTAFYLCASSPGPAGDYEQYFGPGTRLTVT.

The V and J genes are TRBV27 and TRBJ2-1; D remains ambiguous. CDR1 and CDR2 from the germline V gene are MNHEY and SMNVEV (reference sequence). The CDR3 totals 15 residues. Trimming took 0 bases from V and 0 from J, leaving 6 bases between them. CDR3 DNA: TGTGCCAGCAGTTTATCGGGCAGCTCCTACAATGAGCAGTTCTTC. It encodes CASSLSGSSYNEQFF.

J is TRBJ2-2 and V is TRBV5-1, with D unclear. V was trimmed by 0 bases and J by 4 bases, leaving 7 bases between them. This CDR3 region has 14 residues. Germline CDR1 reads SGHRS; CDR2 reads YFSETQ. The CDR3 sequence: CASSLAGSTGELFF. CDR3 in DNA: TGCGCCAGCAGCTTGGCCGGCAGCACCGGGGAGCTGTTTTTT.

This chain links TRBV7-2 with TRBJ1-5; weak D call: TRBD1 (5 bases). Trimming took 1 base from V and 2 from J, leaving 9 bases between them. The CDR3 has 15 residues. Germline lookup yields CDR1 SGHTA and CDR2 FQGNSA. The CDR3 is CASSLVGAGNQPQHF. The CDR3 nucleotides read TGTGCCAGCAGCTTAGTTGGGGCCGGCAATCAGCCCCAGCATTTT. Based on the CDR3 plus reference TRBV7-2 and TRBJ1-5, the full variable domain is GAGVSQSPSNKVTEKGKDVELRCDPISGHTALYWYRQSLGQGLEFLIYFQGNSAPDKSGLPSDRFSAERTGGSVSTLTIQRTQQEDSAVYLCASSLVGAGNQPQHFGDGTRLSIL.

This chain joins TRBV25-1 and TRBJ2-1, with D possibly being TRBD1 (5 bases). Germline V gives CDR1 MGHDK, CDR2 SYGVNS. The length of the CDR3 is 18 residues. Trimming removed 5 bases at V and 1 base at J, with 21 bases between. In DNA, the CDR3 is TGTGCCAGCAGTCCATTAATATATGCGACAGAATCCTACAATGAGCAGTTCTTC. Translating it yields CASSPLIYATESYNEQFF.

The gene calls are TRBV30 and TRBJ2-1, with TRBD2 matching over 7 bases. Germline V gene lookup returns CDR1 GTSNPN and CDR2 SVGIG (reference sequence). Losses at the gene ends were 3 bases for V and 6 bases for J; bases not matched to a gene: 14. The CDR3 consists of 16 residues. The CDR3 sequence: CAWSTHRGLGSNEQFF. In nucleotides, the CDR3 is TGTGCCTGGAGCACGCATCGAGGACTAGGTTCCAATGAGCAGTTCTTC.

This rearrangement joins TRBV11-2 to TRBJ2-1, with TRBD2 as a possible D gene (5 bases). The CDR3 has 13 amino acids. V was clipped by 4 bases and J by 7 bases, with 11 bases between them. The germline CDR1 and CDR2 sequences are SGHAT and FQNNGV. CDR3: CASSSIRENEQFF. DNA of the CDR3: TGTGCCAGCAGCTCGATTCGGGAAAATGAGCAGTTCTTC.

This clone was observed a handful of times. The genes are TRBV2 and TRBJ1-2, with a possible D match to TRBD1 (5 bases). V gave up 8 bases and J gave up 8 bases, with 21 bases separating them. This CDR3 is 14 amino acids long. CDR1 is SNHLY and CDR2 is FYNNEI in the germline V gene. The CDR3 region has the DNA TGTGCCAGCGGCAGCCTGGGGACCACCGTAGGCTACACCTTC. Translating gives CASGSLGTTVGYTF.

The chain carries TRBV28 and TRBJ2-1; 11 bases fit TRBD2. The CDR3 length is 17 residues. Germline CDR1 reads MDHEN; CDR2 reads SYDVKM. Trimming removed 4 bases from V and 6 bases from J; junction bases left unmatched: 11. CDR3 in amino acids: CASSSPTSGIWANEQFF. The CDR3 DNA reads TGTGCCAGCAGTTCGCCGACTAGCGGGATATGGGCCAATGAGCAGTTCTTC.

The chain employs TRBV28 and TRBJ2-7; D call uncertain. This CDR3 is 11 amino acids long. Between the trimmed V and J ends, which lost 3 bases and 3 bases, there was a span of 3 bases. From germline, CDR1 is MDHEN and CDR2 SYDVKM. The DNA for the CDR3 is TGTGCCAGCAGTTTGGGCTACGAGCAGTACTTC. Translating it yields CASSLGYEQYF.

This sequence joins TRBV4-3 and TRBJ1-5; D gene uncertain. CDR3 length equals 16 residues. Trimming left V 0 bases short and J 4 bases short, with 13 bases between. The V gene's germline CDR1 is LGHNA and CDR2 YSLEER. The CDR3 nucleotides read TGCGCCAGCAGCCAAGATATCGTCGGGAGTAATCAGCCCCAGCATTTT. It encodes CASSQDIVGSNQPQHF.

This chain joins TRBV15 and TRBJ2-5; tentatively, D is TRBD1 (6 bases). Germline CDR1 LNHNV, CDR2 YYDKDF (reference sequence). CDR3 length equals 14 residues. Trimming left V 1 base short and J 1 base short, with 7 bases between. CDR3 DNA sequence: TGTGCCACCAGCAGAGGGACAGCCCAAGAGACCCAGTACTTC. It yields the protein CATSRGTAQETQYF.

This chain connects TRBV9 to TRBJ2-3; possibly TRBD2 for D (5 bases). Germline CDR1 reads SGDLS; CDR2 reads YYNGEE. This CDR3 comprises 14 residues. CDR3 nucleotide sequence: TGTGCGAGCGGAGCGGCTAGGAGCACAGATACGCAGTATTTT. This translates into CASGAARSTDTQYF. Drawing the rest from reference TRBV9 and TRBJ2-3, the complete variable domain is DSGVTQTPKHLITATGQRVTLRCSPRSGDLSVYWYQQSLDQGLQFLIQYYNGEERAKGNILERFSAQQFPDLHSELNLSSLELGDSALYFCASGAARSTDTQYFGPGTRLTVL.

The chain is built from TRBV4-1 and TRBJ2-1, with D perhaps assigned TRBD1 or TRBD2 (5 bases each). This CDR3 comprises 13 residues. Germline V CDR1 and CDR2: MGHRA, YSYEKL. With 0 bases removed from V and 9 bases from J, the gap between germline ends came to 9 bases. The chain's CDR3 is CASSQDSGPEQFF. CDR3 DNA sequence: TGCGCCAGCAGCCAAGATTCGGGACCTGAGCAGTTCTTC.

The chain carries TRBV28 and TRBJ1-1, with TRBD1 matching over 10 bases. CDR1 is MDHEN, CDR2 SYDVKM, per germline. The CDR3 contains 15 residues. Trimming took 5 bases from V and 8 from J; bases not matched to a gene: 11. The CDR3 nucleotides read TGTGCCAGCAGTCAAGCCGGGACAGGGGTTTCGGAAGCTTTCTTT. It is translated as CASSQAGTGVSEAFF. Drawing the rest from reference TRBV28 and TRBJ1-1, the complete variable domain is DVKVTQSSRYLVKRTGEKVFLECVQDMDHENMFWYRQDPGLGLRLIYFSYDVKMKEKGDIPEGYSVSREKKERFSLILESASTNQTSMYLCASSQAGTGVSEAFFGQGTRLTVV.

This clone was seen just once. V gene TRBV5-1 combines with J gene TRBJ2-1; weak D call: TRBD2 (5 bases). The CDR3 is 14 residues long. The germline V gene has CDR1 SGHRS and CDR2 YFSETQ. V gave up 0 bases and J gave up 5 bases, with 9 bases separating them. CDR3 sequence reads: CASSLGASHNEQFF. The DNA for the CDR3 is TGCGCCAGCAGCTTGGGGGCTAGCCACAATGAGCAGTTCTTC.

The chain couples TRBV5-1 to TRBJ1-4; weak D call: TRBD1 (5 bases). This CDR3 is 16 amino acids long. The germline gives CDR1 SGHRS, CDR2 YFSETQ. V dropped 4 bases and J dropped 8 bases, with 21 bases sitting between them. CDR3 nucleotides: TGCGCCAGCAGCATAGGACCGGGCGGGGGAAGAGAAAAACTGTTTTTT. Protein: CASSIGPGGGREKLFF.

To note about this clone: The germline gene is not matched at one end of the junction; a read error may be the cause. The chain employs TRBV6-5 and TRBJ2-7; D gene uncertain. Germline V CDR1 and CDR2: MNHEY, SVGAGI. This CDR3 has 14 amino acids. The chain's CDR3 is CASSNSGLSYEQYF. The CDR3 DNA is TGTGCCAGCAGTAACTCCGGGCTCAGCTACGAGCAGTACTTC.

This chain uses TRBV7-2 with TRBJ2-7, with TRBD2 as a possible D gene (5 bases). The CDR3 runs to 14 residues. Trimming stripped 3 bases from V and 0 bases from J, with 9 bases between. Germline V lookup: CDR1 SGHTA, CDR2 FQGNSA. DNA for the CDR3: TGTGCCAGCAGCTTTACGGGGAGCTCCTACGAGCAGTACTTC. Protein product: CASSFTGSSYEQYF.

The chain links TRBV18 to TRBJ1-6; D gene uncertain. The CDR3 is made up of 12 amino acids. CDR1 is KGHSH and CDR2 is LQKENI in the germline V gene. The V end lost 0 bases, the J end lost 14 bases, and 8 bases lay between the germline ends. The CDR3 nucleotides are TGTGCCAGCTCACCACCTAATTTGGCCCTCCACTTT. It specifies CASSPPNLALHF. The full variable domain, with the rest looked up from reference TRBV18 and TRBJ1-6, is NAGVMQNPRHLVRRRGQEARLRCSPMKGHSHVYWYRQLPEEGLKFMVYLQKENIIDESGMPKERFSAEFPKEGPSILRIQQVVRGDSAAYFCASSPPNLALHFGNGTRLTVT.